In this sample, the clone carrying this T cell receptor beta chain turned up a few times. The source of the sample is a study of early T cells in non-severe SARS-CoV-2 infection. TCRdb reprocessed the 5' RACE reads via MiXCR and lists one record per CDR3 protein. The table shows 55,000 to 70,000 distinct CDR3 sequences, with about a tenth occurring only once. Deletions cut 0 bases from V and 4 bases from J, with 7 bases between. Germline V gene data show CDR1 as SGHDN and CDR2 as FVKESK. The CDR3 runs 13 residues. The chain couples TRBV14 to TRBJ2-7; D remains ambiguous. The receptor comes from an adult who was a healthcare worker with PCR-confirmed SARS-CoV-2 infection or an uninfected control (not recorded which). Sequencing was carried out using whole blood. CDR3 residues: CASSQDSWYEQYF. In DNA form, the CDR3 reads TGTGCCAGCAGCCAAGACAGCTGGTACGAGCAGTACTTC.